Listed below are T cell receptor beta chains from one sample, sequenced in a study of human T cells and chemical hapten exposure. TCRdb reprocessed the RACE reads via MiXCR and lists one record per CDR3 protein. Among approximately 80,000 distinct CDR3 sequences, roughly 10% were seen once, and the ten largest hold 3.5% to 4.5%. Material: whole blood, obtained in connection with sensitization to the hapten diphenylcyclopropenone (DPC). The receptors originated from a woman aged 45-65 years with alopecia areata. Some clones in this sample may be carry-over from other donors' samples. Each CDR3 is given with its conserved first and last residue. Each record gives: D gene, J gene, clone size, V gene, CDR3 protein, CDR3 DNA. D genes are given only for firm matches. Not every row has a clone size; where given, it reads once, few, many or a size class.

. TRBJ2-2 . TRBV29-1 CSLADLETGELFF TGCAGCCTTGCAGACTTGGAGACCGGGGAGCTGTTTTTT
. TRBJ1-6 . TRBV3-1 CASSQNNLNSPLHF TGTGCCAGCAGCCAAAATAACCTAAATTCACCCCTCCACTTT
. TRBJ2-1 few TRBV19 CASSIRPFNEQFF TGTGCCAGTAGTATACGACCTTTTAATGAGCAGTTCTTC
TRBD1 TRBJ2-3 many TRBV25-1 CASSERETGLTDTQYF TGTGCCAGCAGTGAACGAGAGACAGGGCTCACAGATACGCAGTATTTT
. TRBJ2-7 few TRBV4-2 CASSQDALREQYF TGTGCCAGCAGCCAAGATGCCCTCAGAGAGCAGTACTTC
TRBD1 TRBJ1-3 . TRBV20-1 CSATTGGSGNTIYF TGCAGTGCTACGACAGGGGGCTCTGGAAACACCATATATTTT
. TRBJ1-1 many TRBV18 CASSRYPGDNTEAFF TGTGCCAGCTCTCGTTATCCGGGGGACAACACTGAAGCTTTCTTT
. TRBJ2-7 . TRBV20-1 CSARAARVEYF TGCAGTGCTAGGGCAGCCAGGGTTGAGTACTTC
. TRBJ1-2 few TRBV23-1 CASSQSEGGTARNYGYTF TGCGCCAGCAGTCAATCCGAGGGGGGTACGGCGCGGAACTATGGCTACACCTTC
TRBD1 TRBJ1-1 many TRBV6-2/TRBV6-3 CASDTGVATEAFF TGTGCCAGCGATACAGGGGTTGCCACTGAAGCTTTCTTT
. TRBJ2-5 few TRBV11-1 CASSFRFQETQYF TGTGCCAGCAGCTTTCGGTTCCAAGAGACCCAGTACTTC
. TRBJ2-3 . TRBV28 CASSAYLQDTQYF TGTGCCAGCAGTGCTTACCTCCAAGATACGCAGTATTTT
. TRBJ1-1 . TRBV28 CASGTMNTEAFF TGTGCCAGCGGGACCATGAACACTGAAGCTTTCTTT
. TRBJ2-7 many TRBV19 CASSIRTATDEQYF TGTGCCAGTAGTATCCGGACGGCGACCGACGAGCAGTACTTC
. TRBJ2-1 . TRBV20-1 CSASAGLGEQFF TGCAGTGCTAGTGCGGGCCTGGGTGAGCAGTTCTTC
. TRBJ2-2 many TRBV7-9 CASSLPQWAGTNTGELFF TGTGCCAGCAGCCTCCCCCAGTGGGCGGGGACGAACACCGGGGAGCTGTTTTTT
. TRBJ2-3 few TRBV14 CASSQDGHPGGDTQYF TGTGCCAGCAGCCAGGACGGACACCCCGGAGGGGATACGCAGTATTTT
. TRBJ1-6 many TRBV4-2 CASSQSVVAGDSPLHF TGTGCCAGCAGCCAGTCCGTGGTGGCAGGGGATTCACCCCTCCACTTT
. TRBJ2-1 many TRBV29-1 CSVYTWGGLNNEQFF TGCAGCGTATACACATGGGGGGGGCTTAACAATGAGCAGTTCTTC
. TRBJ1-4 few TRBV5-1 CASSLDRGINEKLFF TGCGCCAGCAGCTTGGATAGGGGGATTAATGAAAAACTGTTTTTT